This T cell receptor (beta chain) comes out of a study of shared clonotypes between healthy human individuals. Study-wide results and caveats: Compared with clonotypes that all four donors shared, non-shared clonotypes had lower generation probabilities. Sorted-subset sequencing, rarefaction showed, was incomplete despite large depth.

Clones were sequenced by immunoSEQ multiplex PCR, and TCRdb holds only the in-frame ones, with some missing. The sample has over 300,000 clones, more than 75% seen once. To note about this clone: The antigen is undetermined.

This CDR3 is 12 amino acids long. The V end was cut by 6 bases, the J end by 12 bases, with 17 bases between. Germline V gene lookup returns CDR1 MNHNS and CDR2 SASEGT. This rearrangement joins TRBV6-1 to TRBJ1-2; D unresolved. The sequence came from a young man in good health. The specimen sequenced was memory CD8+ T cells sorted from blood. Subset defined: CD45RO+ cells pooled with CCR7-negative TemRA cells. The CDR3 DNA reads TGTGCCAGCAGCCTATCCGGACCGGTCGACACCTTC. Its translation is CASSLSGPVDTF.